The 32 T cell receptor beta chains given below trace back to one sample, sequenced in a study of CD8 T cells in ankylosing spondylitis. Whole-study findings and limits: About eight highly homologous variants made up a TCR beta motif that seemed to typify ankylosing spondylitis blood.

Which antigens these TCRs recognize remains unknown. TCRdb itself ran the 5' RACE reads through MiXCR, one entry per CDR3 protein. The table lists 500,000 to 650,000 distinct CDR3 sequences, under 5.5% of them singletons. Input material: blood, either unsorted or a sorted T cell fraction (not recorded which). The receptors here all came from a male donor with ankylosing spondylitis.

This clonotype has ten or more counts. The chain couples TRBV29-1 to TRBJ2-5, with a tentative D call TRBD2 (5 bases). Trimming left V 0 bases short and J 6 bases short, with 11 bases between. The germline CDR1 and CDR2 sequences are SQVTM and ANQGSEA. CDR3 length: 13 amino acids. DNA of the CDR3: TGCAGCGTTGAAGATCGGGGTATGCAGACCCAGTACTTC. It is translated as CSVEDRGMQTQYF.

In this sample, this clonotype turned up many times. V is TRBV28 and J is TRBJ2-2; TRBD2 agrees at 11 bases. The CDR3 totals 15 residues. The V gene end was trimmed by 5 bases and the J gene end by 6 bases; junction bases not matched to a gene: 5. Germline V gene lookup returns CDR1 MDHEN and CDR2 SYDVKM. The CDR3 DNA is TGTGCCAGCAGTAATCTAGCGGGAGGACCCGGGGAGCTGTTTTTT. This gives the protein CASSNLAGGPGELFF.

This clonotype was detected only a few times. Here the CDR3 DNA reads TGTGCCAGCAGCCCGGGGGCGGGAGGCTCCTACGAGCAGTACTTC. Translating gives CASSPGAGGSYEQYF. The J gene is TRBJ2-7, the V gene TRBV14, with 8 bases identical to TRBD2. The ends lost 4 bases at V and 0 bases at J; junction bases unmatched: 5. Per germline, CDR1 SGHDN and CDR2 FVKESK. CDR3 length: 15 amino acids.

This clonotype was seen more than once but under ten times. CDR3 loop: CATMGQGTGANVLTF. CDR3 nucleotide sequence: TGTGCCACCATGGGACAGGGCACTGGGGCCAACGTCCTGACTTTC. The rearrangement uses TRBV15 and TRBJ2-6; 9 positions agree with TRBD1. CDR3 length: 15 residues. V trimming: 7 bases; J trimming: 2 bases; junction bases outside the gene matches: 3. CDR1 and CDR2 (germline): LNHNV, YYDKDF (reference sequence).

The table lists this clonotype with a few counts. The chain joins TRBV5-1 to TRBJ2-5; possible D gene TRBD1, 5 bases. V dropped 3 bases and J dropped 1 base, with 13 bases sitting between them. Per germline, CDR1 SGHRS and CDR2 YFSETQ. CDR3 length equals 15 residues. DNA of the CDR3: TGCGCCAGCAGCTCCCTTTACAGGCCCCAAGAGACCCAGTACTTC. It codes for CASSSLYRPQETQYF.

This clonotype has ten or more counts. V usage is TRBV5-1 and J usage is TRBJ1-1; D gene uncertain. Trimming left V 1 base short and J 1 base short, with 17 bases between. This CDR3 region has 17 residues. The germline gives CDR1 SGHRS, CDR2 YFSETQ. CDR3 bases: TGCGCCAGCAGCTTGAGCAACTTTATTCGGCAGAACACTGAAGCTTTCTTT. Its translation is CASSLSNFIRQNTEAFF.

This clonotype was found many times. The chain links TRBV20-1 to TRBJ2-3; 9 nucleotides line up with TRBD1. In germline, CDR1 is DFQATT, CDR2 SNEGSKA (reference sequence). The CDR3 is made up of 14 amino acids. J was trimmed by 6 bases and V by 5 bases; bases with no gene match: 9. This chain's CDR3 is CSAGPGQGFDTQYF. The CDR3 DNA reads TGCAGTGCTGGCCCGGGACAGGGTTTCGATACGCAGTATTTT.

This clonotype has a handful of counts. V gene TRBV12-3 or TRBV12-4 combines with J gene TRBJ2-5; D uncertain. CDR3 size: 14 residues. V lost 4 bases and J 3 bases, leaving 12 bases between the germline ends. The CDR3 sequence: CASSSPPLKETQYF. The CDR3 DNA sequence: TGTGCCAGCAGTTCCCCCCCCCTGAAAGAGACCCAGTACTTC.

Many counts were recorded for this clonotype. The gene calls are TRBV7-9 and TRBJ1-1; perhaps TRBD1 as D (6 bases). Trimming left V 2 bases short and J 4 bases short, with 17 bases between. Germline CDR1 is SEHNR and CDR2 is FQNEAQ (reference sequence). The CDR3 consists of 16 residues. CDR3 DNA: TGTGCCAGCAGCTTAAGCCGGGACACCGGATTCACTGAAGCTTTCTTT. Amino acid sequence: CASSLSRDTGFTEAFF.

This clonotype came up many times. The V and J genes are TRBV11-1 and TRBJ2-6, with D hard to call. Germline CDR1 reads SGHAT; CDR2 reads FQDESV (reference sequence). The CDR3 consists of 18 residues. V was cut by 2 bases and J by 0 bases, with 14 bases left in between. The chain's CDR3 is CASSLTQLVYSGANVLTF. CDR3 nucleotides: TGTGCCAGCAGCTTAACCCAGCTGGTTTACTCTGGGGCCAACGTCCTGACTTTC.

This clonotype occurred many times. The J gene is TRBJ2-7, the V gene TRBV4-2; TRBD1 might be the D (5 bases). V lost 3 bases to trimming and J lost 3 bases, with 12 bases between them. The CDR3 length is 14 residues. CDR1 is LGHNA and CDR2 is YNFKEQ in the germline V gene. The CDR3 DNA reads TGTGCCAGCAGCCAGCCAAGGGGTGACTACGAGCAGTACTTC. Encoded protein: CASSQPRGDYEQYF.

Many counts were recorded for this clonotype. V usage is TRBV29-1 and J usage is TRBJ2-5; D may be TRBD2 (6 bases). The CDR3 has 12 residues. In germline, CDR1 is SQVTM, CDR2 ANQGSEA. The V end was cut by 8 bases, the J end by 3 bases, with 13 bases between. The CDR3: CSSISGEETQYF. DNA for the CDR3: TGCAGCTCGATTTCGGGGGAAGAGACCCAGTACTTC.

There are many counts of this clonotype. The V gene is TRBV12-3 or TRBV12-4, the J gene TRBJ2-2; D remains unclear. There are 16 residues in the CDR3. The V gene lost 2 bases and the J gene lost 0 bases, with 10 bases spanning the gap. CDR3 residues: CASSLNFQANTGELFF. The DNA for the CDR3 is TGTGCCAGCAGTTTAAACTTCCAAGCGAACACCGGGGAGCTGTTTTTT.

The chain joins TRBV5-1 to TRBJ2-2; tentatively, D is TRBD2 (6 bases). With 4 bases removed from V and 4 bases from J, the gap between germline ends came to 17 bases. Germline V gene lookup returns CDR1 SGHRS and CDR2 YFSETQ. This CDR3 contains 16 residues. The CDR3: CASSQLSGGSTGELFF. In DNA, the CDR3 is TGCGCCAGCAGCCAACTTTCCGGGGGATCCACCGGGGAGCTGTTTTTT.

This CDR3 is CASSVNTGDNEQFF. The CDR3, as DNA: TGTGCCAGCAGCGTAAACACAGGGGACAATGAGCAGTTCTTC. The chain employs TRBV7-3 and TRBJ2-1; 7 positions agree with TRBD1. CDR3 length equals 14 residues. After removal of 5 bases from V and 5 bases from J, the junction contained 6 bases not matched to a gene. Per germline, CDR1 SGHTA and CDR2 FQGTGA.

V and J are TRBV5-1 and TRBJ2-7, with D perhaps TRBD1 or TRBD2 (5 bases each). This CDR3 has 15 residues. V lost 6 bases to trimming and J lost 3 bases, with 19 bases between them. The germline V gene has CDR1 SGHRS and CDR2 YFSETQ. In nucleotides, the CDR3 is TGCGCCAGCACCCCCGCCGGCAGGGAGCACTACGAGCAGTACTTC. Residues: CASTPAGREHYEQYF.

This clonotype was counted at least ten times. The chain carries TRBV4-3 and TRBJ1-2; 7 bases line up with TRBD1. With V trimmed by 0 bases and J by 4 bases, 5 bases remained unmatched. There are 15 residues in the CDR3. Germline-derived CDR1 and CDR2 are LGHNA and YSLEER. CDR3 residues: CASSQDRDRSYGYTF. DNA for the CDR3: TGCGCCAGCAGCCAAGATCGGGACAGAAGCTATGGCTACACCTTC.

This clonotype has a count of ten or more. The rearrangement joins TRBV27 to TRBJ2-7; 9 bases align to TRBD1. The V and J ends lost 7 bases and 5 bases, in that order; junction bases with no gene match: 15. The CDR3 is 16 residues long. Per the germline V gene, CDR1 is MNHEY and CDR2 is SMNVEV (reference sequence). In DNA form, the CDR3 reads TGTGCCAGCACCCCGACCGGGACAGGGTTTTTGCACGAGCAGTACTTC. Translating it yields CASTPTGTGFLHEQYF.

This clonotype was detected ten times or more. This sequence joins TRBV6-2 or TRBV6-3 and TRBJ2-7; possibly TRBD1 for D (5 bases). The CDR3 runs 12 residues. Germline CDR1 and CDR2: MNHEY and SVGEGT. V was cut by 4 bases and J by 5 bases, with 9 bases left in between. This CDR3 reads CASSFRVDEQYF. The CDR3 DNA reads TGTGCCAGCAGTTTCAGGGTCGACGAGCAGTACTTC.

This clonotype showed up many times. The chain joins TRBV27 to TRBJ1-1; weak D call: TRBD1 (5 bases). The V gene lost 5 bases and the J gene lost 1 base, with 14 bases spanning the gap. Germline CDR1 and CDR2: MNHEY and SMNVEV (reference sequence). CDR3 length: 15 amino acids. CDR3 sequence (DNA): TGTGCCAGCAGTCTTTTCGGGGGACCGAACACTGAAGCTTTCTTT. Its translation is CASSLFGGPNTEAFF.

This clonotype was picked up many times. The chain recombines TRBV5-6 with TRBJ2-3; D is perhaps TRBD2 (5 bases). The CDR3 is 13 amino acids. The V end was cut by 3 bases, the J end by 2 bases, with 7 bases between. The germline V gene encodes CDR1 SGHDT and CDR2 YYEEEE. This CDR3 reads CASSYDYTDTQYF. The CDR3 DNA reads TGTGCCAGCAGCTACGACTACACAGATACGCAGTATTTT.

This clonotype has at least ten counts. The chain's CDR3 is CATLGGVASYEQYF. In DNA form, the CDR3 reads TGTGCCACCCTCGGGGGGGTAGCCTCCTACGAGCAGTACTTC. This chain joins TRBV10-3 and TRBJ2-7, with TRBD2 matching over 8 bases. Germline V gives CDR1 ENHRY, CDR2 SYGVKD. This CDR3 is built from 14 residues. Trimming took 10 bases from V and 0 from J; bases not matched to a gene: 8.

This chain links TRBV19 with TRBJ1-1; unclear D gene. The CDR3 totals 15 residues. CDR1 LNHDA and CDR2 SQIVND come from the germline V gene (reference sequence). Trimming cost V 1 base and J 7 bases, with 16 bases left between them. The CDR3 protein is CASSIAVGRSSEAFF. CDR3 nucleotide sequence: TGTGCCAGTAGTATAGCGGTGGGCAGAAGTAGTGAAGCTTTCTTT.

This clonotype was counted many times. CDR3 DNA sequence: TGCAGTGCTAGAAGGGGAACAGGTTTCTATGGCTACACCTTC. Protein sequence: CSARRGTGFYGYTF. The chain uses TRBV20-1 and TRBJ1-2; perhaps TRBD1 as D (5 bases). The germline V and J ends were trimmed by 2 bases and 4 bases, with 14 bases remaining between them. The germline CDR1 and CDR2 sequences are DFQATT and SNEGSKA (reference sequence). The CDR3 extends over 14 amino acids.

This clonotype was seen ten or more times. The chain joins TRBV12-3 or TRBV12-4 to TRBJ2-5; D not certain. The CDR3 sequence is 12 residues long. The V and J ends lost 6 bases and 4 bases respectively, with 9 bases between them. In DNA, the CDR3 is TGTGCCAGCAGCCTGAGACCAGAGACCCAGTACTTC. Translated, it gives CASSLRPETQYF.

This clonotype was recorded many times. The chain has TRBV6-1 and TRBJ2-2; a weak D match, TRBD2 (7 bases). V was clipped by 8 bases and J by 2 bases, with 18 bases between them. CDR1 MNHNS and CDR2 SASEGT come from the germline V gene. This CDR3 region has 16 residues. In nucleotides, the CDR3 is TGTGCCAGCTTGGTGGCGGGGGCCGTTAACACCGGGGAGCTGTTTTTT. Translation: CASLVAGAVNTGELFF.

This clonotype has a count of ten or more. The chain combines TRBV7-2 with TRBJ2-3; 9 bases are a match to TRBD2. V dropped 5 bases and J dropped 5; count of bases not matched to a gene: 8. Germline V gene sequence: CDR1 SGHTA, CDR2 FQGNSA. The CDR3 consists of 15 residues. The CDR3 sequence is CASSPQAGGLDTQYF. CDR3 DNA sequence: TGTGCCAGCAGCCCTCAAGCGGGGGGATTAGATACGCAGTATTTT.

This clonotype was observed many times. The V and J genes are TRBV10-3 and TRBJ1-5; D unresolved. Germline values: CDR1 ENHRY, CDR2 SYGVKD. V was pared by 11 bases and J by 0 bases, with 8 bases between. This CDR3 is built from 12 residues. Written as DNA, the CDR3 is TGTGCCGTTGGATTTAGCAATCAGCCCCAGCATTTT. This translates into CAVGFSNQPQHF.

The table lists this clonotype with many counts. This chain links TRBV7-2 with TRBJ1-6; tentative D call: TRBD1 (5 bases). The CDR3 extends over 15 amino acids. Trimming pared 5 bases from V and 7 bases from J, leaving 15 bases between. Germline V CDR1 and CDR2: SGHTA, FQGNSA. CDR3 in DNA: TGTGCCAGCAGCGGTGAGGGGTTGGGGAATTCACCCCTCCACTTT. Translation: CASSGEGLGNSPLHF.

The chain employs TRBV6-2 or TRBV6-3 and TRBJ2-5; no clear D. Trimming shortened V by 2 bases and J by 3 bases, and 10 bases separated the two germline ends. Germline CDR1 is MNHEY and CDR2 is SVGEGT. This CDR3 region has 14 residues. CDR3 sequence reads: CASSYVSTEETQYF. The CDR3 DNA reads TGTGCCAGCAGTTACGTTAGCACAGAAGAGACCCAGTACTTC.

This clonotype has at least ten counts. V is TRBV5-1 and J is TRBJ1-1; D gene ambiguous. With 3 bases removed from V and 1 base from J, the gap between germline ends came to 10 bases. Germline assignment: CDR1 SGHRS and CDR2 YFSETQ. The CDR3 totals 14 residues. CDR3 amino acids: CASSSYPGNTEAFF. Here the CDR3 DNA reads TGCGCCAGCAGCTCGTACCCAGGGAACACTGAAGCTTTCTTT.

This clonotype was detected many times. The V gene is TRBV18, the J gene TRBJ1-2, with D hard to call. Deletions cut 3 bases from V and 4 bases from J, with 12 bases between. There are 14 residues in the CDR3. Per germline, CDR1 KGHSH and CDR2 LQKENI. For the CDR3, the DNA is TGTGCCAGCTCACCCCGGGGTGCTGGCTATGGCTACACCTTC. The encoded protein is CASSPRGAGYGYTF.